A single sample is the source of the 16 T cell receptor beta chains below, sequenced in a study of cytomegalovirus exposure and HLA in healthy donors. Primers: 60 Vbeta forward and 13 Jbeta reverse. Here immunoSEQ multiplex PCR was the method, and the copy in TCRdb shows in-frame clones only, minus some. This sample has about 180,000 clones, with roughly four fifths found just once. The sequenced material came from PBMCs. These receptors all stem from a woman between 25 and 40 years old in good health and CMV-seronegative.

This clone showed up just once. This sequence joins TRBV28 and TRBJ2-5, with 10 nucleotides matching TRBD1. CDR3 length: 14 amino acids. The V gene end was trimmed by 3 bases and the J gene end by 10 bases; junction bases not matched to a gene: 8. CDR1 and CDR2 (germline): MDHEN, SYDVKM. CDR3 coding DNA: TGTGCCAGCAGTTTGCCCGGGACAGGGGAGGACCAGTACTTC. Amino acid sequence: CASSLPGTGEDQYF.

The rearrangement joins TRBV21-1 to TRBJ2-2; the D call of TRBD1 is as the table states it, not checked on the DNA. TRBV21-1 is a recognized pseudogene. CDR3 length: 14 residues. CDR3 bases: TGTGCCAGCAGTGTACACTTCAGGCACGGGGAGCTGTTTTTT. This gives the protein CASSVHFRHGELFF.

The V call is TRBV9, the J call TRBJ1-1; no definite D call. The length of the CDR3 is 13 residues. Trimming stripped 0 bases from V and 5 bases from J, with 8 bases between. Germline assignment: CDR1 SGDLS and CDR2 YYNGEE. The CDR3 bases are TGTGCCAGCAGCGTAGTCTCGGGGACTGAAGCTTTCTTT. Encoded protein: CASSVVSGTEAFF.

This clone was seen a few times. This chain uses TRBV5-6 with TRBJ1-5, with unresolved D. Germline CDR1 and CDR2: SGHDT and YYEEEE. V lost 0 bases and J lost 6, with 10 bases in between. The length of the CDR3 is 14 residues. CDR3 nucleotides: TGTGCCAGCAGCTTGGTCGGATCTAGTCAGCCCCAGCATTTT. This translates into CASSLVGSSQPQHF.

The sample holds a few counts of this clone. The V gene is TRBV4-3, the J gene TRBJ1-1; D not resolved. The CDR3 runs to 15 residues. The ends were cut back, 0 bases at V and 1 base at J, with 9 bases in the middle. Germline V gene sequence: CDR1 LGHNA, CDR2 YSLEER. The CDR3 loop reads CASSQERVRNTEAFF. The CDR3 nucleotides read TGCGCCAGCAGCCAAGAGAGGGTGAGGAACACTGAAGCTTTCTTT.

The V and J genes are TRBV4-1 and TRBJ2-7, with D tentatively TRBD2 (6 bases). CDR1 and CDR2 from the germline V gene are MGHRA and YSYEKL. The CDR3 has 15 amino acids. Trimming cost V 0 bases and J 0 bases, with 9 bases left between them. In DNA form, the CDR3 reads TGCGCCAGCAGCCAAGATGGGACTTCCTCCTACGAGCAGTACTTC. Translated, it gives CASSQDGTSSYEQYF.

The chain joins TRBV7-8 to TRBJ2-2, with 8 bases aligning to TRBD1. With V trimmed by 1 base and J by 4 bases, 5 bases remained unmatched. The CDR3 is 16 residues long. The V gene's germline CDR1 is SGHVS and CDR2 FQNEAQ. The CDR3 DNA sequence: TGTGCCAGCAGCTTAGGATCGGACAGGGTCACCGGGGAGCTGTTTTTT. It codes for CASSLGSDRVTGELFF. Using reference TRBV7-8 and TRBJ2-2 for the parts outside the CDR3, the full variable domain is GAGVSQSPRYKVAKRGQDVALRCDPISGHVSLFWYQQALGQGPEFLTYFQNEAQLDKSGLPSDRFFAERPEGSVSTLKIQRTQQEDSAVYLCASSLGSDRVTGELFFGEGSRLTVL.

The chain joins TRBV28 to TRBJ1-2; the D gene is possibly TRBD1 (6 bases). This CDR3 region has 12 residues. Germline CDR1 and CDR2: MDHEN and SYDVKM. Between the trimmed V and J ends, which lost 7 bases and 3 bases, there was a span of 9 bases. The CDR3 here is CASNGGHYGYTF. The CDR3 DNA reads TGTGCCAGCAACGGGGGGCACTATGGCTACACCTTC.

This clone was counted a single time. J is TRBJ2-1 and V is TRBV9; 9 bases line up with TRBD1. After removal of 6 bases from V and 5 bases from J, the junction contained 12 bases not matched to a gene. The CDR3 runs 16 residues. CDR1 SGDLS and CDR2 YYNGEE come from the germline V gene. CDR3 DNA: TGTGCCAGCACCTCTCCCGGGACAGGGTATAACAATGAGCAGTTCTTC. Translating it yields CASTSPGTGYNNEQFF.

This clone has a single count. The V gene is TRBV7-3, the J gene TRBJ2-5, with D possibly matching TRBD2 (7 bases). Germline values: CDR1 SGHTA, CDR2 FQGTGA. There are 14 residues in the CDR3. V was trimmed by 6 bases and J by 1 base, leaving 12 bases between them. CDR3 nucleotides: TGTGCCAGCAGTAAGGGGGGGCCCCAAGAGACCCAGTACTTC. Encoded protein: CASSKGGPQETQYF. Complete variable domain (other parts from reference TRBV7-3 and TRBJ2-5): GAGVSQTPSNKVTEKGKYVELRCDPISGHTALYWYRQSLGQGPEFLIYFQGTGAADDSGLPNDRFFAVRPEGSVSTLKIQRTERGDSAVYLCASSKGGPQETQYFGPGTRLLVL.

The rearrangement joins TRBV27 to TRBJ2-7; 9 positions match TRBD2. CDR1 is MNHEY, CDR2 SMNVEV, per germline (reference sequence). V shed 1 base, J shed 4 bases, and the junction held 11 bases outside the gene matches. This CDR3 has 17 amino acids. This chain's CDR3 is CASSLLGSASGAYEQYF. The CDR3 DNA follows: TGTGCCAGCAGTTTATTAGGCTCGGCTAGCGGGGCTTACGAGCAGTACTTC.

J is TRBJ1-1 and V is TRBV7-9; possible D gene TRBD1, 6 bases. The germline V gene encodes CDR1 SEHNR and CDR2 FQNEAQ (reference sequence). Trimming shortened V by 6 bases and J by 10 bases, and 18 bases separated the two germline ends. The CDR3 is 13 amino acids. CDR3 DNA sequence: TGTGCCAGCAGGGGGACATGGGGAGCAGGAGCTTTCTTT. This sequence encodes CASRGTWGAGAFF.

The DNA for the CDR3 is TGTGCCAGCAGTTTAGCCGGGACAGGGTTATCTTACGAGCAGTACTTC. Translated: CASSLAGTGLSYEQYF. This sequence joins TRBV28 and TRBJ2-5, with 9 bases that match TRBD1. The assigned J gene may be wrong: the sequence end matches TRBJ2-7 better. The CDR3 covers 16 residues. The germline CDR1 and CDR2 sequences are MDHEN and SYDVKM.

This clone was picked up a small number of times. The chain couples TRBV25-1 to TRBJ1-2; D gene uncertain. Trimming cost V 6 bases and J 0 bases, with 8 bases left between them. CDR1 and CDR2 from the germline V gene are MGHDK and SYGVNS. The CDR3 runs to 13 residues. The CDR3 DNA reads TGTGCCAGCAGCCCCCCTACTAACTATGGCTACACCTTC. Its protein product is CASSPPTNYGYTF.

This chain uses TRBV5-4 with TRBJ2-3, with 10 nucleotides matching TRBD1. There are 16 residues in the CDR3. The V gene's germline CDR1 is SGHNT and CDR2 YYREEE (reference sequence). The junction had 6 bases not matched to a gene; V was cut back by 2 bases and J by 3 bases. The CDR3 spells CASSFGWDRGTDTQYF. DNA of the CDR3: TGTGCCAGCAGCTTCGGGTGGGACAGGGGAACAGATACGCAGTATTTT.

The chain is built from TRBV9 and TRBJ2-7; 7 bases are a match to TRBD1. Germline CDR1 SGDLS, CDR2 YYNGEE. This CDR3 comprises 14 residues. V was pared by 2 bases and J by 5 bases, with 7 bases of the junction left unmatched. Here the CDR3 reads CASSVKPTGDEQYF. In nucleotides, the CDR3 is TGTGCCAGCAGCGTTAAGCCTACAGGGGACGAGCAGTACTTC.